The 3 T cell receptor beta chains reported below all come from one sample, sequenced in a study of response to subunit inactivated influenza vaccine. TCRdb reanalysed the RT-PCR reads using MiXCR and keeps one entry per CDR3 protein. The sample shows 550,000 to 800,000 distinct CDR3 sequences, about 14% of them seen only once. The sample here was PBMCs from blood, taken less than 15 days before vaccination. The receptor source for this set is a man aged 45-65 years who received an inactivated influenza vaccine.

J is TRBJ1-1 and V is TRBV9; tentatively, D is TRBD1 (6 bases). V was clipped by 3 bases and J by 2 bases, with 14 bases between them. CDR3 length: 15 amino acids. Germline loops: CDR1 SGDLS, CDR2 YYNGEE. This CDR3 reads CASSAGGQSNTEAFF. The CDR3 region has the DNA TGTGCCAGCAGCGCCGGGGGGCAGAGTAACACTGAAGCTTTCTTT.

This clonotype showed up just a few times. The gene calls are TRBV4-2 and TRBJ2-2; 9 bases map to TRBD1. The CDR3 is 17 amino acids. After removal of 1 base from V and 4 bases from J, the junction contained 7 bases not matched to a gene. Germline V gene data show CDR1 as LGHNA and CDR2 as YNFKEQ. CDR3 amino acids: CASSQVGQGTFTGELFF. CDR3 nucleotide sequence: TGTGCCAGCAGCCAAGTTGGACAGGGGACCTTCACCGGGGAGCTGTTTTTT.

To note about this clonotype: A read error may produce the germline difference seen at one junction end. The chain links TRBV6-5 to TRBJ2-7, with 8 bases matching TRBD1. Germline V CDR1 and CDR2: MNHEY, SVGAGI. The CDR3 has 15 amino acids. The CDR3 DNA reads TGTGGCAGCAGTTACGACAGACAGGGGTGGATCGAGCAGTACTTC. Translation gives CGSSYDRQGWIEQYF.